The T cell receptor beta chain described here comes from a study of T cells in Graves' hyperthyroidism and ophthalmopathy. TCR beta CDR3 region amplification was performed from RNA transcripts. HTBI primers were employed in a first-round RT-PCR of the TCR CDR3. TCRdb used MiXCR to reprocess the multiplex PCR reads, holding one entry per CDR3 protein. The data contain 490,000 or so distinct CDR3 sequences, 22% of them singletons. Germline V gene sequence: CDR1 MNHNS, CDR2 SASEGT. The CDR3 length is 15 residues. V shed 1 base and J 4 bases; nucleotides not matched to a gene: 3. The chain recombines TRBV6-1 with TRBJ1-1, with 10 bases fitting TRBD1. The sequence was collected from a woman in her 70s with Graves' ophthalmopathy. The material sequenced was blood. CDR3 amino acids: CASSEGTGGPTEAFF. Written as DNA, the CDR3 is TGTGCCAGCAGTGAAGGGACAGGGGGACCCACTGAAGCTTTCTTT.